The clone carrying this TCR beta chain occurred a few times. TCRdb independently ran MiXCR on the 5' RACE reads; one entry per CDR3 protein. The repertoire has hundreds of thousands of distinct CDR3 sequences, less than 25% of them found once; the top ten carry 4% to 5.5%. The data stem from a study of identical twins. Trimming took off 1 base at V and 6 bases at J, with 7 bases between the two ends. Germline CDR1 and CDR2: SEHNR and FQNEAQ (reference sequence). The CDR3 is made up of 13 amino acids. These data were likewise used in another study, on T cells expressing NK-cell markers. That work contributes: Seven HCMV-seropositive donors and one seronegative donor made up the eight sequenced donors.

The clonotype comes from a young woman in good health. J is TRBJ1-5 and V is TRBV7-9; D unclear. Input material: PBMCs. As DNA, the CDR3 is TGTGCCAGCAGCTTAGGTTCCAGTCAGCCCCAGCATTTT. This translates into CASSLGSSQPQHF. Full variable domain (remainder filled in from reference TRBV7-9 and TRBJ1-5): DTGVSQNPRHKITKRGQNVTFRCDPISEHNRLYWYRQTLGQGPEFLTYFQNEAQLEKSRLLSDRFSAERPKGSFSTLEIQRTEQGDSAMYLCASSLGSSQPQHFGDGTRLSIL.